This T cell receptor (beta chain) was obtained from a study of blood T cell repertoires in COVID-19. Only in-frame clones appear in the TCRdb table, and some are missing; sequencing was by immunoSEQ multiplex PCR. The table has some 60,000 clones, about 91% seen once. The CDR3 runs to 14 residues. Germline V gene lookup returns CDR1 MNHEY and CDR2 SMNVEV (reference sequence). V trimming: 6 bases; J trimming: 1 base; junction bases outside the gene matches: 2. Sequencing was carried out using peripheral blood. The sequence came from a man in his sixties with acute or convalescent COVID-19. The chain recombines TRBV27 with TRBJ2-4; 8 positions match TRBD1. CDR3 DNA: TGTGCCAGCAGCCGGACAGGGGCCAAAAACATTCAGTACTTC. It yields the protein CASSRTGAKNIQYF.